One and the same sample provided the 14 T cell receptor beta chains below, sequenced in a study of T cell responses to AZD1222 COVID-19 vaccine. Using immunoSEQ multiplex PCR, the repertoire was profiled, and TCRdb retains in-frame clones only, with some absent. The profile shows approximately 70,000 clones, roughly 90% of them singletons. The source material was peripheral blood, sampled on day 0 of AZD1222 vaccination. Receptor source: an adult in good health.

The rearrangement links TRBV2 to TRBJ1-2; D unresolved. Deletions cut 1 base from V and 10 bases from J, with 10 bases between. Germline V lookup: CDR1 SNHLY, CDR2 FYNNEI. The CDR3 length is 12 residues. The CDR3 bases are TGTGCCAGCAGTGAAGTAAGAGGGTCCTACACCTTC. It codes for CASSEVRGSYTF. Variable domain in full (rest from reference TRBV2 and TRBJ1-2): EPEVTQTPSHQVTQMGQEVILRCVPISNHLYFYWYRQILGQKVEFLVSFYNNEISEKSEIFDDQFSVERPDGSNFTLKIRSTKLEDSAMYFCASSEVRGSYTFGSGTRLTVV.

The chain employs TRBV2 and TRBJ2-2, with 7 bases lining up with TRBD1. The V segment lost 5 bases and the J segment 0 bases; nucleotides outside the gene matches: 3. The CDR3 has 15 residues. Germline assignment: CDR1 SNHLY and CDR2 FYNNEI. CDR3 protein: CASSSGTANTGELFF. The CDR3 region has the DNA TGTGCCAGCAGTTCCGGGACAGCGAACACCGGGGAGCTGTTTTTT.

The gene calls are TRBV11-3 and TRBJ2-2, with 7 bases fitting TRBD1. This CDR3 contains 15 residues. The germline V gene has CDR1 SGHNT and CDR2 YENEEA. After removal of 1 base from V and 4 bases from J, the junction contained 3 bases not matched to a gene. CDR3 protein: CASSLGRGLTGELFF. The CDR3 DNA sequence: TGTGCCAGCAGCTTAGGAAGGGGGCTCACCGGGGAGCTGTTTTTT. The full variable domain, in which reference TRBV11-3 and TRBJ2-2 provide the parts outside the CDR3, is EAGVVQSPRYKIIEKKQPVAFWCNPISGHNTLYWYLQNLGQGPELLIRYENEEAVDDSQLPKDRFSAERLKGVDSTLKIQPAELGDSAVYLCASSLGRGLTGELFFGEGSRLTVL.

J is TRBJ2-7 and V is TRBV7-2, with a weak D call TRBD2 (6 bases). This CDR3 comprises 14 residues. V was clipped by 6 bases and J by 5 bases, with 17 bases between them. Germline V lookup: CDR1 SGHTA, CDR2 FQGNSA. This CDR3 is CASRGPGDLHEQYF. The CDR3 coding sequence is TGTGCCAGCAGGGGACCGGGAGATCTCCACGAGCAGTACTTC. Variable domain in full (rest from reference TRBV7-2 and TRBJ2-7): GAGVSQSPSNKVTEKGKDVELRCDPISGHTALYWYRQSLGQGLEFLIYFQGNSAPDKSGLPSDRFSAERTGGSVSTLTIQRTQQEDSAVYLCASRGPGDLHEQYFGPGTRLTVT.

The V call is TRBV28, the J call TRBJ1-1, with a weak D call TRBD1 (6 bases). Germline loops: CDR1 MDHEN, CDR2 SYDVKM. CDR3 size: 12 residues. Trimming cost V 6 bases and J 7 bases, with 12 bases left between them. The CDR3 nucleotides read TGTGCCAGCAGCATCGGGACATTTGAAGCTTTCTTT. This gives the protein CASSIGTFEAFF.

In its sample, this clone was seen once. The chain carries TRBV5-4 and TRBJ2-1; D may be TRBD2 (5 bases). Germline-derived CDR1 and CDR2 are SGHNT and YYREEE (reference sequence). CDR3 length: 13 residues. The V end lost 0 bases, the J end lost 7 bases, and 8 bases lay between the germline ends. CDR3 protein: CASSLGLWNEQFF. CDR3 sequence (DNA): TGTGCCAGCAGCTTGGGACTATGGAATGAGCAGTTCTTC.

The chain uses TRBV20-1 and TRBJ1-1; D perhaps matches TRBD1 (6 bases). Per germline, CDR1 DFQATT and CDR2 SNEGSKA (reference sequence). V lost 6 bases and J lost 4, with 9 bases in between. The CDR3 contains 11 residues. CDR3: CSANRATEAFF. The CDR3 DNA follows: TGCAGTGCCAACAGGGCCACTGAAGCTTTCTTT.

The chain joins TRBV12-3 or TRBV12-4 to TRBJ1-1, with D possibly TRBD1 on 5 matching bases. The V end was cut by 7 bases, the J end by 10 bases, with 13 bases between. This CDR3 is built from 11 residues. This chain's CDR3 is CASTAGTIAFF. The CDR3 nucleotides read TGTGCCAGCACCGCCGGGACTATAGCTTTCTTT.

This clone was counted once. For the CDR3, the DNA is TGTGCCAGCAGCCAAGAGGGAAGGACCACCGCGTCAGGCTACACCTTC. Amino acids: CASSQEGRTTASGYTF. The chain uses TRBV3-1 (or the pseudogene TRBV3-2) and TRBJ1-2; D unclear. This CDR3 spans 16 amino acids. Germline V gives CDR1 LGHDT, CDR2 YNNKEL (reference sequence). Trimming removed 0 bases from V and 8 bases from J, with 19 bases in between.

The rearrangement joins TRBV5-6 to TRBJ2-7; 9 bases agree with TRBD1. This CDR3 contains 15 residues. The germline CDR1 and CDR2 sequences are SGHDT and YYEEEE. After removal of 4 bases from V and 3 bases from J, the junction contained 8 bases not matched to a gene. CDR3 sequence: CASSGRWTGDYEQYF. The CDR3, as DNA: TGTGCCAGCAGCGGACGTTGGACAGGGGACTACGAGCAGTACTTC. The full variable domain, in which reference TRBV5-6 and TRBJ2-7 provide the parts outside the CDR3, is DAGVTQSPTHLIKTRGQQVTLRCSPKSGHDTVSWYQQALGQGPQFIFQYYEEEERQRGNFPDRFSGHQFPNYSSELNVNALLLGDSALYLCASSGRWTGDYEQYFGPGTRLTVT.

This clone was seen only a few times. The V and J genes are TRBV10-3 and TRBJ2-3, with 8 nucleotides matching TRBD1. With 6 bases clipped from V and 1 base from J, the junction kept 6 bases outside the gene matches. The CDR3 has 15 amino acids. CDR1 ENHRY and CDR2 SYGVKD come from the germline V gene. The DNA of the CDR3 is TGTGCCATCAGGATAGGACAGGGTGGCACAGATACGCAGTATTTT. Its translation is CAIRIGQGGTDTQYF.

The chain recombines TRBV4-1 with TRBJ2-3; the D gene is possibly TRBD2 (6 bases). The CDR3 has 13 residues. CDR1 is MGHRA and CDR2 is YSYEKL in the germline V gene. V was pared by 1 base and J by 6 bases, with 8 bases between. CDR3 in amino acids: CASSQVEGDTQYF. The CDR3 DNA follows: TGCGCCAGCAGCCAAGTGGAGGGGGATACGCAGTATTTT.

The CDR3 protein is CASSPVTSRTDTQYF. CDR3 DNA sequence: TGTGCCAGCAGCCCGGTGACTAGTCGCACAGATACGCAGTATTTT. The chain employs TRBV7-3 and TRBJ2-3; the D gene is possibly TRBD2 (6 bases). This CDR3 contains 15 residues. The germline V gene encodes CDR1 SGHTA and CDR2 FQGTGA. Between the trimmed V and J ends, which lost 5 bases and 1 base, there was a span of 13 bases.

V is TRBV7-9 and J is TRBJ1-4; 9 positions match TRBD1. Looked up from germline, CDR1 is SEHNR and CDR2 is FQNEAQ (reference sequence). This CDR3 has 15 residues. V lost 5 bases to trimming and J lost 2 bases; unmatched junction nucleotides: 3. CDR3 in amino acids: CASSPGQGTNEKLFF. The DNA of the CDR3 is TGTGCCAGCAGCCCAGGACAGGGGACTAATGAAAAACTGTTTTTT. Full variable domain (missing parts from reference TRBV7-9 and TRBJ1-4): DTGVSQNPRHKITKRGQNVTFRCDPISEHNRLYWYRQTLGQGPEFLTYFQNEAQLEKSRLLSDRFSAERPKGSFSTLEIQRTEQGDSAMYLCASSPGQGTNEKLFFGSGTQLSVL.